This T cell receptor beta chain was obtained from a study of cytomegalovirus exposure and HLA in healthy donors. Study conclusions and caveats: V- and J-gene trimming of TCR beta was linked (in a later analysis) to a missense DCLRE1C variant. An assumption of roughly uniform sequencing depth across donors underlay the presence/absence analyses. HLA alleles were associated with 15,000 to 20,000 TCR beta sequences in a later analysis at 0.05 false discovery rate.

The CDR3 contains 15 residues. The germline CDR1 and CDR2 sequences are MNHEY and SVGAGI. V was shortened by 2 bases and J by 3 bases, with 11 bases between the two germline ends. The study ran its PCR with 60 Vbeta and 13 Jbeta primers. Only in-frame clones appear in the TCRdb table, and some are missing; sequencing was by immunoSEQ multiplex PCR. This table holds about 190,000 clones, 75% to 90% found once. Those who donated were healthy bone marrow donors. Concerning this clone itself: What it binds is not known.

The chain has TRBV6-5 and TRBJ2-1; a possible D gene is TRBD1 (6 bases). The origin of this receptor is a man under 40 in good health and CMV-seronegative. Sequencing input: PBMCs. The CDR3, as DNA: TGTGCCAGCAGTTACCCAGGGGCCCTCTACAATGAGCAGTTCTTC. Protein: CASSYPGALYNEQFF.